These T cell receptor beta chains were read from a single sample in a study of shared clonotypes between healthy human individuals. Only in-frame clones appear in the TCRdb table, and some are missing; sequencing was by immunoSEQ multiplex PCR. The repertoire holds about 980,000 clones, with 70% to 85% as singletons. The sequenced material came from memory CD4+ T cells sorted from blood. The receptors shown here come from a man aged 18-30 years in good health. Each CDR3 is given with its conserved first and last residue. A D gene is named only where the DNA matches it firmly. Clone sizes are given selectively: once, few, many, or a class where the clone is expanded.

DNA: TGTGCCAGCAGGAGCGGAACACTAGGCAATGAGCAGTTCTTC; CDR3: CASRSGTLGNEQFF; J: TRBJ2-1; size: NA; D: NA; V: TRBV6-1
DNA: TGTGCCAGCAGTCCCGGGACAGGGGTCCAAGAGACCCAGTACTTC; CDR3: CASSPGTGVQETQYF; J: TRBJ2-5; size: NA; D: TRBD1; V: TRBV27
DNA: TGTGCCAGCAGCTTGGGACTAACTAGCACAGATACGCAGTATTTT; CDR3: CASSLGLTSTDTQYF; J: TRBJ2-3; size: NA; D: NA; V: TRBV5-6
DNA: TGTGCCAGCAGTATACACGGGGGGGCTGTGGAGACCCAGTACTTC; CDR3: CASSIHGGAVETQYF; J: TRBJ2-5; size: once; D: TRBD2; V: TRBV2
DNA: TGTGCCAGCAGACCCTGGACGGAGGGGTACAATGAGCAGTTCTTC; CDR3: CASRPWTEGYNEQFF; J: TRBJ2-1; size: NA; D: NA; V: TRBV6-5
DNA: TGTGCCAGCTCACCAAGGAGGGAGCGAACCGGGGAGCTGTTTTTT; CDR3: CASSPRRERTGELFF; J: TRBJ2-2; size: NA; D: NA; V: TRBV18
DNA: TGTGCCAGCAGCTTAGACGGCGGGGGAGTAGGTGGTGCCGCAGATACGCAGTATTTT; CDR3: CASSLDGGGVGGAADTQYF; J: TRBJ2-3; size: few; D: TRBD2; V: TRBV11-3
DNA: TGTGCCAGTGAGGGGGCGCCGAACACTGAAGCTTTCTTT; CDR3: CASEGAPNTEAFF; J: TRBJ1-1; size: NA; D: TRBD1; V: TRBV7-6
DNA: TGTGCCAGCAGCTTGACCCAGGGCGGAGCCGCAACTAATGAAAAACTGTTTTTT; CDR3: CASSLTQGGAATNEKLFF; J: TRBJ1-4; size: NA; D: NA; V: TRBV5-4
DNA: TGCGCCAGCAGCTTGGACGAGAGCACAGATACGCAGTATTTT; CDR3: CASSLDESTDTQYF; J: TRBJ2-3; size: NA; D: NA; V: TRBV5-1
DNA: TGTGCCAGCAGCTTAGATGACGCCGCTCAGTTCTTC; CDR3: CASSLDDAAQFF; J: TRBJ2-1; size: NA; D: NA; V: TRBV7-2
DNA: TGTGCCAGCAGCGTAGGTACTACAGGGACTGGGGCCAACGTCCTGACTTTC; CDR3: CASSVGTTGTGANVLTF; J: TRBJ2-6; size: once; D: NA; V: TRBV9
DNA: TGTGCCAGCAGCTTGGGAGACAGGCCAACCTCTGGGGCCAACGTCCTGACTTTC; CDR3: CASSLGDRPTSGANVLTF; J: TRBJ2-6; size: NA; D: NA; V: TRBV5-5
DNA: TGCGCCAGCAGCCAAGAGGCCGGGCCGGTAAAAAACATTCAGTACTTC; CDR3: CASSQEAGPVKNIQYF; J: TRBJ2-4; size: NA; D: NA; V: TRBV4-3
DNA: TGTGCCAGCACCCCGACTAGTTCCGGCCCCACAGATACGCAGTATTTT; CDR3: CASTPTSSGPTDTQYF; J: TRBJ2-3; size: NA; D: NA; V: TRBV7-8
DNA: TGCGCCAGCAGCCAAGATTGGGGGACTAGCGGGACCTACGAGCAGTACTTC; CDR3: CASSQDWGTSGTYEQYF; J: TRBJ2-7; size: NA; D: TRBD2; V: TRBV4-3
DNA: TGTGCCAGCAGCTTAGCCAGCCTGATCCAAGAGACCCAGTACTTC; CDR3: CASSLASLIQETQYF; J: TRBJ2-5; size: few; D: NA; V: TRBV7-2
DNA: TGTGCCACCAAGGGACAGGGGGCCGGGGAGCTGTTTTTT; CDR3: CATKGQGAGELFF; J: TRBJ2-2; size: NA; D: TRBD1; V: TRBV6-1
DNA: TGTGCCAGCAGCCCCGGACTAGCGGGCTACGAGCAGTACTTC; CDR3: CASSPGLAGYEQYF; J: TRBJ2-7; size: NA; D: TRBD2; V: TRBV7-2
DNA: TGTGCCAGCAGCCCGGGGCAGGCGATCCAGCCCCAGCATTTT; CDR3: CASSPGQAIQPQHF; J: TRBJ1-5; size: NA; D: NA; V: TRBV7-2
DNA: TGTGCCAGCAGCGTTGAACCTAACACTGAAGCTTTCTTT; CDR3: CASSVEPNTEAFF; J: TRBJ1-1; size: once; D: NA; V: TRBV5-4
DNA: TGCGCCAGCAGCCAAGGGAACGTAGCCTACAATGAGCAGTTCTTC; CDR3: CASSQGNVAYNEQFF; J: TRBJ2-1; size: NA; D: NA; V: TRBV4-3
DNA: TGTGCCAGCAGTACAAGACAGGGGAGTACAGGAAACACCATATATTTT; CDR3: CASSTRQGSTGNTIYF; J: TRBJ1-3; size: once; D: TRBD1; V: TRBV28
DNA: TGTGCCAGCTCTAGGGGGTTCACAGATACGCAGTATTTT; CDR3: CASSRGFTDTQYF; J: TRBJ2-3; size: NA; D: NA; V: TRBV6-5
DNA: TGTGCCAGCAGCTTAGGGGCATCAGGGAACACTGAAGCTTTCTTT; CDR3: CASSLGASGNTEAFF; J: TRBJ1-1; size: NA; D: NA; V: TRBV7-2
DNA: TGCGCCAGCAGCCACGACAGGACCGGCGAGCAGTACTTC; CDR3: CASSHDRTGEQYF; J: TRBJ2-7; size: NA; D: NA; V: TRBV5-1
DNA: TGCAGCGTCCGACCACAACAGGGTACCACCTACGAGCAGTACTTC; CDR3: CSVRPQQGTTYEQYF; J: TRBJ2-7; size: NA; D: NA; V: TRBV29-1
DNA: TGTGCCAGCAGTTCCTCGGAGACCCAGTACTTC; CDR3: CASSSSETQYF; J: TRBJ2-5; size: few; D: NA; V: TRBV6-1
DNA: TGTGCCAGTAGCGACCGACAGGGAGGGACCGGGGAGCTGTTTTTT; CDR3: CASSDRQGGTGELFF; J: TRBJ2-2; size: NA; D: NA; V: TRBV19
DNA: TGTGCCAGCAGGAACCACGAGTATGGCTACACCTTC; CDR3: CASRNHEYGYTF; J: TRBJ1-2; size: once; D: NA; V: TRBV2
DNA: TGTGCCAGCAGCTTGTCAGTAACTGGAAACACCATATATTTT; CDR3: CASSLSVTGNTIYF; J: TRBJ1-3; size: NA; D: NA; V: TRBV11-2
DNA: TGTGCCAGCAGTTACGGAGGCACCACTGAAGCTTTCTTT; CDR3: CASSYGGTTEAFF; J: TRBJ1-1; size: few; D: NA; V: TRBV6-5
DNA: TGTGCCAGCAGCCAAGTTCTACCTAATGAGCAGTTCTTC; CDR3: CASSQVLPNEQFF; J: TRBJ2-1; size: NA; D: NA; V: TRBV14
DNA: TGTGCCAGCACCGGACAGCGCGCCAACACTGAAGCTTTCTTT; CDR3: CASTGQRANTEAFF; J: TRBJ1-1; size: NA; D: NA; V: TRBV2
DNA: TGTGCCTGGGGACAGGGTGAAAAACTGTTTTTT; CDR3: CAWGQGEKLFF; J: TRBJ1-4; size: NA; D: TRBD1; V: TRBV30
DNA: TGTGCCAGCAGCCAAACCGGGAACCAGCCCCAGCATTTT; CDR3: CASSQTGNQPQHF; J: TRBJ1-5; size: NA; D: NA; V: TRBV14
DNA: TGTGCCAGCTCACCTAGGGACGGTGAAGCTTTCTTT; CDR3: CASSPRDGEAFF; J: TRBJ1-1; size: few; D: NA; V: TRBV18
DNA: TGTGCCAGCAGTCGGGGGCCTAATGAAAAACTGTTTTTT; CDR3: CASSRGPNEKLFF; J: TRBJ1-4; size: NA; D: NA; V: TRBV6-4
DNA: TGTGCCAGCAGCGTAAAGGGGGCCCGGCCCCAGCATTTT; CDR3: CASSVKGARPQHF; J: TRBJ1-5; size: NA; D: TRBD1; V: TRBV7-9
DNA: TGTGCCAGCAGCCAAGCCGGCGGGGGGGCCTGGGAGACCCAGTACTTC; CDR3: CASSQAGGGAWETQYF; J: TRBJ2-5; size: NA; D: TRBD2; V: TRBV5-4
DNA: TGTGCCAGCAAAGAACGGTCTGGAAACACCATATATTTT; CDR3: CASKERSGNTIYF; J: TRBJ1-3; size: NA; D: NA; V: TRBV6-1
DNA: TGTGCCAGCAGCCCAGGACAGTCCTCCTTGTGCACCTTC; CDR3: CASSPGQSSLCTF; J: TRBJ1-2; size: NA; D: NA; V: TRBV11-2
DNA: TGTGCCAGCTCACCAAATAGCGGGAACGGTGAGCAGTTCTTC; CDR3: CASSPNSGNGEQFF; J: TRBJ2-1; size: NA; D: TRBD2; V: TRBV18
DNA: TGCGCCAGCACCACAGGGGGGGTGGTGACTAATGAAAAACTGTTTTTT; CDR3: CASTTGGVVTNEKLFF; J: TRBJ1-4; size: NA; D: TRBD1; V: TRBV4-1
DNA: TGCAGCGTTGAATTGTTAGCGGGGAGGAAAAATGAGCAGTTCTTC; CDR3: CSVELLAGRKNEQFF; J: TRBJ2-1; size: NA; D: TRBD2; V: TRBV29-1
DNA: TGTGCCAGCGCAAGGGGGCGATTTAAGGATGCCGGGGAGCTGTTTTTT; CDR3: CASARGRFKDAGELFF; J: TRBJ2-2; size: once; D: TRBD1; V: TRBV11-1